This T cell receptor beta chain was profiled in a study of blood T cell repertoires in COVID-19. For the study at large: PBMCs, B-cell-depleted T cells, or T cells provided the cDNA or gDNA that made up the material.

Produced via immunoSEQ multiplex PCR; TCRdb's table is partial and in-frame only. The sample contains about 120,000 clones, around 80% of which appear only once. The CDR3 sequence is 15 residues long. Germline V gene lookup returns CDR1 KGHSH and CDR2 LQKENI. The V gene end was trimmed by 6 bases and the J gene end by 1 base; junction bases not matched to a gene: 6. The V call is TRBV18, the J call TRBJ2-7; 10 nucleotides match TRBD2. Sequencing was performed on peripheral blood. This receptor was identified in a man aged 55 to 70 with active or convalescent COVID-19. Here the CDR3 reads CASSAGLASSYEQYF. The CDR3, as DNA: TGTGCCAGCTCGGCGGGACTAGCGAGTTCCTACGAGCAGTACTTC.